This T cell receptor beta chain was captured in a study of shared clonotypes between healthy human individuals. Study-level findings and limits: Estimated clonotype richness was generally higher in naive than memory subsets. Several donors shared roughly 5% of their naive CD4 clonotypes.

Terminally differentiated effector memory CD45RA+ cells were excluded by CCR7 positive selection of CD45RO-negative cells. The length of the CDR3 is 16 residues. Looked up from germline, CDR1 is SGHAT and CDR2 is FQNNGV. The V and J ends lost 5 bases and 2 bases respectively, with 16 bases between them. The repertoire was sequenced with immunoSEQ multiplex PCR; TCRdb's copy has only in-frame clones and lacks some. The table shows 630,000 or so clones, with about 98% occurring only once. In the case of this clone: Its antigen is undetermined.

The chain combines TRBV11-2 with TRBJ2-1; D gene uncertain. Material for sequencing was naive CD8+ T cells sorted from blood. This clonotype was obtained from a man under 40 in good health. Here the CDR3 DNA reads TGTGCCAGCAGCCGACTGAGCTCCGAGACCTACAATGAGCAGTTCTTC. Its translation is CASSRLSSETYNEQFF.